This TCR beta chain was sequenced for a study of control samples from healthy donors and cancer patients. CDR1 and CDR2 from the germline V gene are SGHVS and FNYEAQ. The V segment lost 3 bases and the J segment 2 bases; nucleotides outside the gene matches: 5. The CDR3 is 16 residues long. The protocol was immunoSEQ multiplex PCR, while the TCRdb copy is restricted to in-frame clones and leaves out a portion. The data show tens of thousands of clones, with 85% to 90% seen just once and under 2.5% held by the top ten. This clone has only one observation. This chain connects TRBV7-6 to TRBJ2-1; 9 bases fit TRBD2. The receptor was isolated from a woman aged 60 to 75 with head and neck cancer. The specimen was PBMCs. Here the CDR3 reads CASSLETSGAYNEQFF. The DNA for the CDR3 is TGTGCCAGCAGCTTGGAGACTAGCGGAGCCTACAATGAGCAGTTCTTC.